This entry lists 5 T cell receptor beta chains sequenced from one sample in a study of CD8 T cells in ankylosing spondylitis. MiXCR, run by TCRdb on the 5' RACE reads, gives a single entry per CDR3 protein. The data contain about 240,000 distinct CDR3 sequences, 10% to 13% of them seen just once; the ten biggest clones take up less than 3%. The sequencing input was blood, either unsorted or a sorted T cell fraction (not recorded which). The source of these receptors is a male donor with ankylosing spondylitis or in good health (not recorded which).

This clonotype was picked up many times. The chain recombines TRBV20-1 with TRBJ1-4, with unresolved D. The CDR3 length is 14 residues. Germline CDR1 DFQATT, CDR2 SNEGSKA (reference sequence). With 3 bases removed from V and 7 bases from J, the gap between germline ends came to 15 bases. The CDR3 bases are TGCAGTGCTAGGAGCTCGAGGAGCGGTGAAAAACTGTTTTTT. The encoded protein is CSARSSRSGEKLFF.

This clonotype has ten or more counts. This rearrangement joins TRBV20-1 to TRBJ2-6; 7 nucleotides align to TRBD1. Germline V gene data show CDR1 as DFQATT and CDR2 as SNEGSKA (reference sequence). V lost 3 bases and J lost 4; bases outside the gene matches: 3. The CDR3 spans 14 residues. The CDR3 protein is CSASDRAGANVLTF. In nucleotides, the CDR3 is TGCAGTGCTAGCGACAGGGCGGGGGCCAACGTCCTGACTTTC.

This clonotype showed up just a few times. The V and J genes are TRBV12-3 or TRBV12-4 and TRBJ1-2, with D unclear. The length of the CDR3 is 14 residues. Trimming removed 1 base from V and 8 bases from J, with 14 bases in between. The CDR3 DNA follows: TGTGCCAGCAGTTTAGAGTCGGGGTGGAGGGGCTACACCTTC. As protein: CASSLESGWRGYTF.

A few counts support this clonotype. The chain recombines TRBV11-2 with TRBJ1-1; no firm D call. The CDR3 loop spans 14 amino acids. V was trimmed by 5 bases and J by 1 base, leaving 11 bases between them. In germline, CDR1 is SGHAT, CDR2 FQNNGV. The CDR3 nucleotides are TGTGCCAGCAGCCCCTCGTTCGGGAACACTGAAGCTTTCTTT. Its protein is CASSPSFGNTEAFF.

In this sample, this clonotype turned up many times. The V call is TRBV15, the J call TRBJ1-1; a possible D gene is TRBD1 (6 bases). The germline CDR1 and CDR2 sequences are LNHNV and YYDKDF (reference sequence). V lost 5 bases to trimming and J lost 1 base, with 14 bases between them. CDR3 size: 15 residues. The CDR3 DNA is TGTGCCACCAGCGGAGGGGGTTCCGCGAACACTGAAGCTTTCTTT. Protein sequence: CATSGGGSANTEAFF.